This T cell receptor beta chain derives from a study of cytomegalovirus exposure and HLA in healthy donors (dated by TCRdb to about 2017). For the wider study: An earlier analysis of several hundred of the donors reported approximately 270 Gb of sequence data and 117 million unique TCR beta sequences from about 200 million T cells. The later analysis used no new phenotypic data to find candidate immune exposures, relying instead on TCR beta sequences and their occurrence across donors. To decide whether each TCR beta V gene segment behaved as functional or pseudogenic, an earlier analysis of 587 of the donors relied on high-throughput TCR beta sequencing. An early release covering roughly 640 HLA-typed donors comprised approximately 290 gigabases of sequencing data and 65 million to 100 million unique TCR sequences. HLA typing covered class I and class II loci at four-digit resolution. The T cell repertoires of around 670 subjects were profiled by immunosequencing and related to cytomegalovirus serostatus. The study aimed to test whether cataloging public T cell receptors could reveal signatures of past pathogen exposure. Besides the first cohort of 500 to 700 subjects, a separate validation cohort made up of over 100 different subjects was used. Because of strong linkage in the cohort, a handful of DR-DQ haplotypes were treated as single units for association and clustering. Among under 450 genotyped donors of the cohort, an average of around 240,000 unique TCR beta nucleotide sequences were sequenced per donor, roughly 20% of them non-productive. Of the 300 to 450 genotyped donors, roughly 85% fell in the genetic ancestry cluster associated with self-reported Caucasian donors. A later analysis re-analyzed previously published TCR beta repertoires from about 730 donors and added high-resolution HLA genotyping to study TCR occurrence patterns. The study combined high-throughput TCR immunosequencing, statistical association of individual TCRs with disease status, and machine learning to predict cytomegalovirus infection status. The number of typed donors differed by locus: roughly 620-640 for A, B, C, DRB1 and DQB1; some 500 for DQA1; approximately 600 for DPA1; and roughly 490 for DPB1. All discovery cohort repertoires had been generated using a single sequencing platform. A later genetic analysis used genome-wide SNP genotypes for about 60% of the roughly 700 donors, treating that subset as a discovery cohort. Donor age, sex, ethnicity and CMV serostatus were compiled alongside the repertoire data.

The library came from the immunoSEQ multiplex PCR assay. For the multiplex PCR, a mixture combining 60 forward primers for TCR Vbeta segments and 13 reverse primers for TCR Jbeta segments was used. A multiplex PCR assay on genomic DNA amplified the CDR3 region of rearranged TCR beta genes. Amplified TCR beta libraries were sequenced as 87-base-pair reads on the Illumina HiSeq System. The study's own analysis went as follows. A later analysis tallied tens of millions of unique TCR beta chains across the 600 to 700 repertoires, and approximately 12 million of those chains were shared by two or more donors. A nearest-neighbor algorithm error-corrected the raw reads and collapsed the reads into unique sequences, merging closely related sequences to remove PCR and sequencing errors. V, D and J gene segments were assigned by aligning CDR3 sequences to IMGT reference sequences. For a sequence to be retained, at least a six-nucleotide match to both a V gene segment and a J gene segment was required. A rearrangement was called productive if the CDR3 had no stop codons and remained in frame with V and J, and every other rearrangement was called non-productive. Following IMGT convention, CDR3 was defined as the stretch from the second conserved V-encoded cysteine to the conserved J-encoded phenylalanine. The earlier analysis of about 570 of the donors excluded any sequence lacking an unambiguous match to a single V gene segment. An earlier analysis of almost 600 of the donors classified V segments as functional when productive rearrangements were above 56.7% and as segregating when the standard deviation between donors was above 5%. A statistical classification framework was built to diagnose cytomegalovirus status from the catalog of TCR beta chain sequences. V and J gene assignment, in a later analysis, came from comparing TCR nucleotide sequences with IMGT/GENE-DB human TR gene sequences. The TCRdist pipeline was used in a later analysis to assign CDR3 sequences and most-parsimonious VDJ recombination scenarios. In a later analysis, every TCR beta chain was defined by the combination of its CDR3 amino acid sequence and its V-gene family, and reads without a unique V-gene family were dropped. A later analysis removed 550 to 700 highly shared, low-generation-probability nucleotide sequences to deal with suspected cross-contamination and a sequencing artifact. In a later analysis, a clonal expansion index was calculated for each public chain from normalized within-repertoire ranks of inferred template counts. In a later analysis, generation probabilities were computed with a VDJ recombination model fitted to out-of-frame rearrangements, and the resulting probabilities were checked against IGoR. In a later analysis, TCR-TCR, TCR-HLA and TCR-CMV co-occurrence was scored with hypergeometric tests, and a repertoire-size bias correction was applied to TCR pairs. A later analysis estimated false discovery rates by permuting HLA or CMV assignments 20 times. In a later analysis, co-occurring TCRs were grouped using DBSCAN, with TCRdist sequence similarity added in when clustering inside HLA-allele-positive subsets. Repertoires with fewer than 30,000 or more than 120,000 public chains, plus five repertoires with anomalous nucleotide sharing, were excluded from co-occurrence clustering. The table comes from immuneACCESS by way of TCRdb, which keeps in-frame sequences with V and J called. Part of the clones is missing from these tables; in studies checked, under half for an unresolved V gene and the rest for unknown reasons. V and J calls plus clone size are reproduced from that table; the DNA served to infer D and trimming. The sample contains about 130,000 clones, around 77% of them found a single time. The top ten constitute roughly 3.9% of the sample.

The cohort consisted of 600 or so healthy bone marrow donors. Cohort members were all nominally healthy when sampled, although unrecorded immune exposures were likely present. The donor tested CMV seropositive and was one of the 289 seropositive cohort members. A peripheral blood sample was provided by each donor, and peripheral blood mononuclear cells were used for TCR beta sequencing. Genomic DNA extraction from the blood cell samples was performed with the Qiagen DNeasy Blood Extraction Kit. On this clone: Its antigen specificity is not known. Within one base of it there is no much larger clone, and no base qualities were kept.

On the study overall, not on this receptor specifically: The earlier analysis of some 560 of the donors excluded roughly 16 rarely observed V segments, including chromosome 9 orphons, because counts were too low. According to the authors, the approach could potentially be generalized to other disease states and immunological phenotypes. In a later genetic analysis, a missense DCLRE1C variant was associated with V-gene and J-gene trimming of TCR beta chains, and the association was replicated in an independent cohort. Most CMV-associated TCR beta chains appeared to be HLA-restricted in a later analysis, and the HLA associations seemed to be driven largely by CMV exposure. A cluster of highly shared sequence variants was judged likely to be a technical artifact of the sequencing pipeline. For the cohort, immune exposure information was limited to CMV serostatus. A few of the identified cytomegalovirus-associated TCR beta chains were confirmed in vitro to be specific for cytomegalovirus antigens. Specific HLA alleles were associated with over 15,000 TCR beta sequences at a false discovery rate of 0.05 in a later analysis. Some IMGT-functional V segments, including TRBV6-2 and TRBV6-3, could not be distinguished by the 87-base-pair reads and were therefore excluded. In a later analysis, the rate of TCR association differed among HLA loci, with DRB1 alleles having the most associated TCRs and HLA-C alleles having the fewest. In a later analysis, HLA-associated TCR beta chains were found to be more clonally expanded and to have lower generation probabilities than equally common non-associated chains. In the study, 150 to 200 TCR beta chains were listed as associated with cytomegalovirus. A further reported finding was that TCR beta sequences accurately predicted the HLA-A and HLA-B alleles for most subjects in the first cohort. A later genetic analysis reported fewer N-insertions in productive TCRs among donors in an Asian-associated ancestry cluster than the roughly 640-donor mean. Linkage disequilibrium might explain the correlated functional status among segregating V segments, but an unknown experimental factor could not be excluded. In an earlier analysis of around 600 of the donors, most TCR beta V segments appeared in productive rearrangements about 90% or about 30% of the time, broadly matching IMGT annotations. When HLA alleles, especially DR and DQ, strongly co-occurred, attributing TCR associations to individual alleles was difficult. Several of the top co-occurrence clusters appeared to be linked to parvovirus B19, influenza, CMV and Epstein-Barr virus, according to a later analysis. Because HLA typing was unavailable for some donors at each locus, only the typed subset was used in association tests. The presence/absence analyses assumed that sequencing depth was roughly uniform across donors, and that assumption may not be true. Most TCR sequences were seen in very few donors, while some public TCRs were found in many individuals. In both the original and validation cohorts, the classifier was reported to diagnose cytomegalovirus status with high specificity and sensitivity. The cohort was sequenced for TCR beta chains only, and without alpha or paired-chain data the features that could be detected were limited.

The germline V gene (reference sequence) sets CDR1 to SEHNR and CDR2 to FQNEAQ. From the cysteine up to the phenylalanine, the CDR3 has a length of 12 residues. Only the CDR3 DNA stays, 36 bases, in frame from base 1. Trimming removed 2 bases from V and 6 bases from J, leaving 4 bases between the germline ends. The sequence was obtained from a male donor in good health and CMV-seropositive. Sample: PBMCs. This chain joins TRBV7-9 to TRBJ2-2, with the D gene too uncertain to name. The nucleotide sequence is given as TGTGCCAGCAGCTTACGTCCCGGGGAGCTGTTTTTT. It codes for CASSLRPGELFF.